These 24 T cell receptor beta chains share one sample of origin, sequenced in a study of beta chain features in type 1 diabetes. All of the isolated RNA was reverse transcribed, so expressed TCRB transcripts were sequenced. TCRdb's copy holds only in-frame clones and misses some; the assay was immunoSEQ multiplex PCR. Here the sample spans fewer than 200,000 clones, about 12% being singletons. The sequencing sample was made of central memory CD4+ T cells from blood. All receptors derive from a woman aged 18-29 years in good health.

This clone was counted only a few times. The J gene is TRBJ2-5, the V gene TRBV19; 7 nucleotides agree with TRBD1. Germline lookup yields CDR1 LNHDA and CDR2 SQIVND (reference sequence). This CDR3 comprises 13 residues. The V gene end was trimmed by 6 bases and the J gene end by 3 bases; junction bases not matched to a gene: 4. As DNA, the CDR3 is TGTGCCAGTAGGGAAACAGGGGAAGAGACCCAGTACTTC. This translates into CASRETGEETQYF.

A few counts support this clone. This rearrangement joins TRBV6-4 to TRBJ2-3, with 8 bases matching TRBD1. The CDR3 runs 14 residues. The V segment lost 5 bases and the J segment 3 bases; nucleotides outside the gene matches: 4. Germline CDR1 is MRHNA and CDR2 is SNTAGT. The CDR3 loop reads CASSLDRGTDTQYF. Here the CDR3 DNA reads TGTGCCAGCAGTCTTGACAGGGGTACAGATACGCAGTATTTT.

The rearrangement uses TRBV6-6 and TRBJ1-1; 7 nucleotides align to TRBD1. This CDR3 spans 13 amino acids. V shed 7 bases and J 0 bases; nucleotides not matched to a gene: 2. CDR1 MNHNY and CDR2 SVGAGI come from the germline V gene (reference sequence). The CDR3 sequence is CASMGQMNTEAFF. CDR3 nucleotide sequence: TGTGCCAGCATGGGACAGATGAACACTGAAGCTTTCTTT.

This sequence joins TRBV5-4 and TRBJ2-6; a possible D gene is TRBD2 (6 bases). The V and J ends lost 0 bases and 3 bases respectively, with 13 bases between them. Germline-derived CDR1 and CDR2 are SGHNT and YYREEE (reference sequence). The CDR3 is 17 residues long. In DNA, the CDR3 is TGTGCCAGCAGCTTGGTCGGTGGGGGGTATGGGGCCAACGTCCTGACTTTC. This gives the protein CASSLVGGGYGANVLTF.

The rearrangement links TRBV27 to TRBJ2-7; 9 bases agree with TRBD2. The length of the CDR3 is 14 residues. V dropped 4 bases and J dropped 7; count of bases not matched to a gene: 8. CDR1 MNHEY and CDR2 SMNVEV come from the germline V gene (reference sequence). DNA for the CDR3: TGTGCCAGCAGTTCCAGGACTAGCGTTTTGGAGCAGTACTTC. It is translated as CASSSRTSVLEQYF.

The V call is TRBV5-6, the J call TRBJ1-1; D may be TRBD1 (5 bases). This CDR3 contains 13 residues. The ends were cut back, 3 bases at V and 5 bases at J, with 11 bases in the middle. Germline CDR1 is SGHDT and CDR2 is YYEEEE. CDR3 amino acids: CASSSGRGTEAFF. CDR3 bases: TGTGCCAGCAGCTCGGGGCGGGGGACTGAAGCTTTCTTT.

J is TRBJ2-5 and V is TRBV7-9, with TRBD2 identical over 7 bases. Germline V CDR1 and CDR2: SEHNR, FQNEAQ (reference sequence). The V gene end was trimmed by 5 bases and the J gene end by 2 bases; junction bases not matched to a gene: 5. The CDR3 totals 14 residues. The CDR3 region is CASSLTSNQETQYF. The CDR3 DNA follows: TGTGCCAGCAGCCTGACTAGCAATCAAGAGACCCAGTACTTC.

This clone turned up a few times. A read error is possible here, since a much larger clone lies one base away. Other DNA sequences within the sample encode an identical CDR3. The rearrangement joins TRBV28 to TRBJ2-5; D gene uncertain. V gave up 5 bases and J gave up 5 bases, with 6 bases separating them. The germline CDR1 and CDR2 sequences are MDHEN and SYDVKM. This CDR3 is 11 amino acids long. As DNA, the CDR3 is TGTGCCAGCAGTCCGCGGGAGACCCAGTACTTC. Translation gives CASSPRETQYF.

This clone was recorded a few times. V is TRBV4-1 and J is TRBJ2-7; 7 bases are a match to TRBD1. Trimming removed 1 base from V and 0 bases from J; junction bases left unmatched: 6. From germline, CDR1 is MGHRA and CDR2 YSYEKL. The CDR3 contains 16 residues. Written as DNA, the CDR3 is TGCGCCAGCAGCCAAGTCCCAGGGGACAGCTCCTACGAGCAGTACTTC. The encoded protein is CASSQVPGDSSYEQYF.

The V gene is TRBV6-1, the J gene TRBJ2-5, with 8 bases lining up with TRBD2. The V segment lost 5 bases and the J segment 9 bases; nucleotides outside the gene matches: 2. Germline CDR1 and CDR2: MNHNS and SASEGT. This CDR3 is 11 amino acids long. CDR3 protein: CASSSGRAQYF. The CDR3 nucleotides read TGTGCCAGCAGTTCCGGGAGGGCCCAGTACTTC.

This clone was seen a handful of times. CDR3 bases: TGTGCCAGCAGTACAACCGGGAGAATTTGGGGCTACACCTTC. Its translation is CASSTTGRIWGYTF. This chain connects TRBV28 to TRBJ1-2; D call uncertain. Germline assignment: CDR1 MDHEN and CDR2 SYDVKM. Trimming removed 5 bases from V and 8 bases from J, with 18 bases in between. This CDR3 spans 14 amino acids.

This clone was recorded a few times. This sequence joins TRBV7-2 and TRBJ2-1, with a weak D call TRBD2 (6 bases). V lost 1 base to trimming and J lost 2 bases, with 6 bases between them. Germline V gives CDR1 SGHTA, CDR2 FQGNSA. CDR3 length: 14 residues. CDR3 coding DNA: TGTGCCAGCAGCTTAGAGCGGGCCTACAATGAGCAGTTCTTC. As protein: CASSLERAYNEQFF.

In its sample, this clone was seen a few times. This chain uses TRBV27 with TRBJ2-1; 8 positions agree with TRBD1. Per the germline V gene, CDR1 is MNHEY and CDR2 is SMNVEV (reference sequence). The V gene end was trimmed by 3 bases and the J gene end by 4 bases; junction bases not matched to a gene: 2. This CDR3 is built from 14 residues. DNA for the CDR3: TGTGCCAGCAGTTTTGGGGACAGGTACAATGAGCAGTTCTTC. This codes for CASSFGDRYNEQFF.

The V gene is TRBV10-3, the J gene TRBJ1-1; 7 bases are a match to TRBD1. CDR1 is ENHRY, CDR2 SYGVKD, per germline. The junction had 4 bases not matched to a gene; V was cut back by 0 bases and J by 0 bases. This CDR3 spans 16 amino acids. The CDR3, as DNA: TGTGCCATCAGTGAGTCCCCGGGACAGATGAACACTGAAGCTTTCTTT. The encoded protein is CAISESPGQMNTEAFF.

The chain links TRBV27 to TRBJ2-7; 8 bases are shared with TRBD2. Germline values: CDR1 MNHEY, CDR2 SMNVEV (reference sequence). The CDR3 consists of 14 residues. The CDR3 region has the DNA TGTGTTACGGGCGGGGGGTCGTTTACCTACGAGCAGTACTTC. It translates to CVTGGGSFTYEQYF.

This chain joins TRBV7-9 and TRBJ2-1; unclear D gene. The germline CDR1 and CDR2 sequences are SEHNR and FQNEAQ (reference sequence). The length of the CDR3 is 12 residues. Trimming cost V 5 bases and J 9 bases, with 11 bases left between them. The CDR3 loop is CASSAPPGEQFF. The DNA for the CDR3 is TGTGCCAGCAGCGCCCCCCCGGGTGAGCAGTTCTTC.

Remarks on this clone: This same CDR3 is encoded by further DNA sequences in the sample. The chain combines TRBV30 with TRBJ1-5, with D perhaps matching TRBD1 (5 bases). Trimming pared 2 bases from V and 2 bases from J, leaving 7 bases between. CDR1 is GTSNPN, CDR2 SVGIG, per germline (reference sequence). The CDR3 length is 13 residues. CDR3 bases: TGTGCCTGGAGTAAGACAGGCAATCAGCCCCAGCATTTT. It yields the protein CAWSKTGNQPQHF.

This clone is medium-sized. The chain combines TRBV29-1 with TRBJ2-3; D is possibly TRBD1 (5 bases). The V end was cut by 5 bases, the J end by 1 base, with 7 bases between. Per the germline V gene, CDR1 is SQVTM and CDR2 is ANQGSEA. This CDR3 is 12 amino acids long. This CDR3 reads CSVTTGTDTQYF. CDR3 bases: TGCAGCGTTACGACAGGCACAGATACGCAGTATTTT.

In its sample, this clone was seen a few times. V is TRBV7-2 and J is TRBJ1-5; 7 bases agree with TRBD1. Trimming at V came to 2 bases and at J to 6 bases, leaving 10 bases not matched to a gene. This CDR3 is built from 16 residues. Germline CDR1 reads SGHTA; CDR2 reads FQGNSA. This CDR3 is CASSLNAGQTGQPQHF. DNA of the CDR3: TGTGCCAGCAGCTTAAACGCGGGACAGACGGGTCAGCCCCAGCATTTT.

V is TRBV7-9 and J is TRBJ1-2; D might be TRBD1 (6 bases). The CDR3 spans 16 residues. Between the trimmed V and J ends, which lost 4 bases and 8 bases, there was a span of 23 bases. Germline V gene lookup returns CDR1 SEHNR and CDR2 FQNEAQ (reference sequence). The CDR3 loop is CASSSISVGAEEGYTF. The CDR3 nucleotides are TGTGCCAGCAGCTCCATTTCTGTGGGGGCTGAGGAGGGCTACACCTTC.

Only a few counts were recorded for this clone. CDR3 protein: CACRTFYEQYF. The CDR3 DNA is TGTGCCTGCAGGACTTTCTACGAGCAGTACTTC. V gene TRBV30 combines with J gene TRBJ2-7, with D tentatively TRBD2 (5 bases). The V and J ends lost 6 bases and 3 bases respectively, with 9 bases between them. Looked up from germline, CDR1 is GTSNPN and CDR2 is SVGIG (reference sequence). This CDR3 spans 11 amino acids.

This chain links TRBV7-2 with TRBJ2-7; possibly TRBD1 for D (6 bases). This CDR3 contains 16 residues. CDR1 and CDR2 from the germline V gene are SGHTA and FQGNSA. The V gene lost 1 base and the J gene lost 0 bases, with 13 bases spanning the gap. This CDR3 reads CASSLGGLAASYEQYF. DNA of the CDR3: TGTGCCAGCAGCTTAGGGGGGCTAGCTGCCTCCTACGAGCAGTACTTC.

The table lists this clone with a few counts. DNA for the CDR3: TGTGCCAGCAGCTGGACAACTAGCGGGAGGCCCAATGAGCAGTTCTTC. Translated: CASSWTTSGRPNEQFF. The chain uses TRBV11-1 and TRBJ2-1; 12 nucleotides match TRBD2. V lost 4 bases and J lost 6; bases outside the gene matches: 7. This CDR3 is 16 amino acids long. The germline V gene encodes CDR1 SGHAT and CDR2 FQDESV (reference sequence).

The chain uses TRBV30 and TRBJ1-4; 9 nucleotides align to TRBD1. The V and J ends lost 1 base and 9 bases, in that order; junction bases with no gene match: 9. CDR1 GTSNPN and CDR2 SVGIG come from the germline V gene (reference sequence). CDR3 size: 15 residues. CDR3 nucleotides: TGTGCCTGGAGTGCCGAACAGGGGGCGGTTCAAAAACTGTTTTTT. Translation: CAWSAEQGAVQKLFF.